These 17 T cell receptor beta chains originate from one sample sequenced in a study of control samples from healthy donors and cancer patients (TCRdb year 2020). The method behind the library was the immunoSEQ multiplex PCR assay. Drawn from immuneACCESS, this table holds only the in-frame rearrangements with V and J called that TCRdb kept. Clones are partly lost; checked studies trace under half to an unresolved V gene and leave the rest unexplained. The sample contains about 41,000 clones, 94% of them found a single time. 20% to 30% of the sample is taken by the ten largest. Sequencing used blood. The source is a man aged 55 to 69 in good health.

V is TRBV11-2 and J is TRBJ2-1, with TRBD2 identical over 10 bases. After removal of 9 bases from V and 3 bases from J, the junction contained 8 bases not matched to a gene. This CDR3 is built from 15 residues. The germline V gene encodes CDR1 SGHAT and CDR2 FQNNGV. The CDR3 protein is CASSRGLAVYNEQFF. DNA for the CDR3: TGTGCCAGTTCTCGAGGACTAGCGGTCTACAATGAGCAGTTCTTC.

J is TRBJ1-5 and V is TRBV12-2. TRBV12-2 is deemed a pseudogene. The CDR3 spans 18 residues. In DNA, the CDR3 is TGTGCAAGTCGCTCTAGAGGCCCGGAAAAGTATAGCAATCAGCCCCAGCATTTT. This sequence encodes CASRSRGPEKYSNQPQHF.

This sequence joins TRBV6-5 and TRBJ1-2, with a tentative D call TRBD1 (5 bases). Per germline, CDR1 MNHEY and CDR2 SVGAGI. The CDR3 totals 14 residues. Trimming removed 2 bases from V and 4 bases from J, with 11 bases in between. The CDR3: CASSYVGQSYGYTF. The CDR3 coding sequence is TGTGCCAGCAGTTACGTCGGACAAAGCTATGGCTACACCTTC.

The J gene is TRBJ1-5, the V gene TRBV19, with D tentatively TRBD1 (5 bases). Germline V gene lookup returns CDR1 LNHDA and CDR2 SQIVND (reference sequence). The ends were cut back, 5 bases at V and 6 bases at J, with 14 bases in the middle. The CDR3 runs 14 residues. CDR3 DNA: TGTGCCAGTAGTGTGGGGGGGAGAGGTCAGCCCCAGCATTTT. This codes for CASSVGGRGQPQHF.

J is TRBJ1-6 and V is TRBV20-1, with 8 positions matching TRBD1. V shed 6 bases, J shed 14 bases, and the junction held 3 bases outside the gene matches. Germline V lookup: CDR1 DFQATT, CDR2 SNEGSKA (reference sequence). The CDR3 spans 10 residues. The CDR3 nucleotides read TGCAGTGCCACGGACAGGGCCCTCCACTTT. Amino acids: CSATDRALHF.

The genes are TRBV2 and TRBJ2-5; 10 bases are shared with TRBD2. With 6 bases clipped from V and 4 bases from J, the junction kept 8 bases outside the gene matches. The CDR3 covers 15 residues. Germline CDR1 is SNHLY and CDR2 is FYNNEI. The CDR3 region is CASSQAGGGRETQYF. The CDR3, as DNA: TGTGCCAGCAGCCAAGCGGGAGGGGGGCGAGAGACCCAGTACTTC.

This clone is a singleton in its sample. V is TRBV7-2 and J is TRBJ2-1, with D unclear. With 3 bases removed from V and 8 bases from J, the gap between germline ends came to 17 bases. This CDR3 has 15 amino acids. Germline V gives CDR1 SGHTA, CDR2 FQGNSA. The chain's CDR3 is CASSFIDSGSYEQFF. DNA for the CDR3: TGTGCCAGCAGCTTTATAGATTCCGGGTCGTATGAGCAGTTCTTC.

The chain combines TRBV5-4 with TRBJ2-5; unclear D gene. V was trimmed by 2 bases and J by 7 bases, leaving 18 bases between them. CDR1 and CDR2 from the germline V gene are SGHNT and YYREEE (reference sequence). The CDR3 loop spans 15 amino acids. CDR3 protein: CASSFTGPPFGTQYF. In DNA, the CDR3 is TGTGCCAGCAGCTTCACCGGGCCGCCCTTTGGGACCCAGTACTTC.

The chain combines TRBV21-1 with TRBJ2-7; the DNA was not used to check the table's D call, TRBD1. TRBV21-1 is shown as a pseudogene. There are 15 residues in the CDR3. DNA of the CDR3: TGTGCCAGCAGCGAAAAGGACAGATACTCCTACGAGCAGTACTTC. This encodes CASSEKDRYSYEQYF.

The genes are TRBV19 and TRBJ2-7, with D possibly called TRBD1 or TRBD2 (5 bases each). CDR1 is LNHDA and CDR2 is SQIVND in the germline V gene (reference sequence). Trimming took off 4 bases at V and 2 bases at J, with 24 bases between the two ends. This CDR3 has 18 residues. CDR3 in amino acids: CASSRAPFSEGPTYEQYF. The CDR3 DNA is TGTGCCAGTAGTAGGGCCCCCTTTAGCGAGGGACCCACCTACGAGCAGTACTTC.

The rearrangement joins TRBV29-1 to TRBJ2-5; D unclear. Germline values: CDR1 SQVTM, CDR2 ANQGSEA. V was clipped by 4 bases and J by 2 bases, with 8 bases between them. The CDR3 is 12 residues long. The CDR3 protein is CSVGLKQETQYF. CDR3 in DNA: TGCAGCGTTGGACTGAAGCAAGAGACCCAGTACTTC.

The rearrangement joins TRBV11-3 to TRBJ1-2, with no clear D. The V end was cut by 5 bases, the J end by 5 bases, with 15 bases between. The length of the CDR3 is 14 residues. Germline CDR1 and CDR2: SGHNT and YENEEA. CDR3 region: CASSARRFGYGYTF. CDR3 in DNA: TGTGCCAGCAGCGCCCGCAGGTTTGGGTATGGCTACACCTTC.

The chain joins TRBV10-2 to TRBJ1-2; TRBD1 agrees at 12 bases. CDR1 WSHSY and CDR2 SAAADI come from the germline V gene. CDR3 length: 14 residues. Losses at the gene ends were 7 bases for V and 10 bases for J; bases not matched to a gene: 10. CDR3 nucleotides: TGCGCCAGCAACCCGGTAGGGGACAGGGGGCACTACACCTTC. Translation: CASNPVGDRGHYTF.

The CDR3 reads CASSLANRPGNTIYF. The CDR3 nucleotides are TGTGCCAGCAGCTTAGCAAACCGGCCTGGAAACACCATATATTTT. The chain recombines TRBV11-3 with TRBJ1-3; D is ambiguous. CDR3 length: 15 amino acids. V was trimmed by 1 base and J by 2 bases, leaving 9 bases between them. Germline V gives CDR1 SGHNT, CDR2 YENEEA.

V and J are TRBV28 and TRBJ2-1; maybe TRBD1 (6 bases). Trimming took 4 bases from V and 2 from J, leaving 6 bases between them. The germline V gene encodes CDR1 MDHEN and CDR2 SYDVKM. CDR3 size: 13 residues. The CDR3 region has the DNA TGTGCCAGCAGTTACAGGGCCTACAATGAGCAGTTCTTC. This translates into CASSYRAYNEQFF. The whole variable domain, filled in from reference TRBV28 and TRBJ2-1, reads DVKVTQSSRYLVKRTGEKVFLECVQDMDHENMFWYRQDPGLGLRLIYFSYDVKMKEKGDIPEGYSVSREKKERFSLILESASTNQTSMYLCASSYRAYNEQFFGPGTRLTVL.

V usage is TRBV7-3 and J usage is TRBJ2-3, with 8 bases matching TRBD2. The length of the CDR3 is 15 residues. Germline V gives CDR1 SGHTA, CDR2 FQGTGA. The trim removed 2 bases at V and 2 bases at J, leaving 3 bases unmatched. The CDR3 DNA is TGTGCCAGCAGCTTAGCTAGCGGGTCCACAGATACGCAGTATTTT. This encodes CASSLASGSTDTQYF.

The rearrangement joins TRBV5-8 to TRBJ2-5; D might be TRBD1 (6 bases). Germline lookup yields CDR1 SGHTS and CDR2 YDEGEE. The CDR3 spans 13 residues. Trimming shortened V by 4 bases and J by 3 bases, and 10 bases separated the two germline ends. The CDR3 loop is CASSTWTEETQYF. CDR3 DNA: TGTGCCAGCAGCACCTGGACAGAAGAGACCCAGTACTTC.